The clone carrying this T cell receptor beta chain has ten or more counts. Its target is not known. Each CDR3 protein gets one entry after TCRdb re-called the 5' RACE reads with MiXCR. The top ten hold less than 3.5% of the sample, which has 300,000 to 350,000 distinct CDR3 sequences, over 8.5% seen once. This record comes from a study of T cells after yellow fever vaccination. Study at large: Preparing low-cell-number fractions relied on SMART-Seq v4 Ultra Low Input. The study's findings and limits: Contaminating bulk clonotypes could be abundant in FACS-sorted repertoires. Clonotypes found in both CD4 and CD8 compartments made up a small share. Once the booster was given, most primary-vaccination clones reappeared, at about 97% for CD4 and more than 85% for CD8.

The CDR3 totals 13 residues. Germline V gene lookup returns CDR1 MGHDK and CDR2 SYGVNS. The V segment lost 8 bases and the J segment 5 bases; nucleotides outside the gene matches: 8. The origin of this receptor is a man between 18 and 35 years old who received the YFV17D yellow fever vaccine. This chain links TRBV25-1 with TRBJ2-7, with 8 bases fitting TRBD1. Sequencing was performed on CD4+ T cells sorted from PBMCs, taken 45 days after the yellow fever booster vaccination. CDR3: CASSLTGAHEQYV. The CDR3 DNA is TGTGCCAGCTCCCTGACAGGGGCCCACGAGCAGTACGTC.